This entry lists 13 T cell receptor beta chains sequenced from one sample in a study of a mutant IDH1 vaccine in newly diagnosed glioma. Time point described: week 47, end of study. Doses comprised 300 ug of mutant IDH1 20-mer peptide each, plus topical imiquimod. Repertoires were generated with immunoSEQ multiplex PCR, while TCRdb's copy carries only in-frame clones and drops some. This sample has 56,000 or so clones, with 76% found just once. No antigen has been assigned to these receptors. The sequenced sample was PBMCs, obtained from a glioma patient whose treatment included an IDH1 peptide vaccine. All receptors derive from a woman aged 40 to 49 with glioma. Some clones in this sample may be carry-over from other donors' samples.

The chain couples TRBV29-1 to TRBJ2-5, with 9 bases matching TRBD2. The CDR3 length is 14 residues. V gave up 6 bases and J gave up 5 bases; unmatched junction bases: 10. Germline-derived CDR1 and CDR2 are SQVTM and ANQGSEA. CDR3 nucleotide sequence: TGCAGCGTGGCCGGGACTAGCACTGGGGAGACCCAGTACTTC. This encodes CSVAGTSTGETQYF.

The chain uses TRBV2 and TRBJ1-5, with D maybe TRBD1 (5 bases). Between the trimmed V and J ends, which lost 2 bases and 9 bases, there was a span of 20 bases. The CDR3 is made up of 16 amino acids. Germline lookup yields CDR1 SNHLY and CDR2 FYNNEI. This chain's CDR3 is CASSESRPGSGGPQHF. DNA for the CDR3: TGTGCCAGCAGTGAAAGTAGGCCAGGGTCCGGGGGGCCCCAGCATTTT.

Here the CDR3 reads CASRGWTDYEQYF. DNA of the CDR3: TGTGCCAGCAGGGGATGGACAGACTACGAGCAGTACTTC. The genes are TRBV2 and TRBJ2-7; D might be TRBD1 (6 bases). V was trimmed by 6 bases and J by 3 bases, leaving 12 bases between them. Germline V gives CDR1 SNHLY, CDR2 FYNNEI. The CDR3 has 13 amino acids.

The chain has TRBV13 and TRBJ2-7, with D perhaps given as TRBD1 or TRBD2 (6 bases each). Deletions cut 3 bases from V and 2 bases from J, with 8 bases between. The CDR3 totals 13 residues. The germline V gene has CDR1 PRHDT and CDR2 FYEKMQ (reference sequence). The CDR3 loop is CASSFRGAYEQYF. CDR3 coding DNA: TGTGCCAGCAGCTTTAGGGGGGCCTACGAGCAGTACTTC.

The V and J genes are TRBV6-4 and TRBJ2-1; TRBD2 agrees at 7 bases. This CDR3 spans 15 amino acids. Unmatched junction bases numbered 5, after V lost 0 bases and J lost 6 bases. In germline, CDR1 is MRHNA, CDR2 SNTAGT. The CDR3 nucleotides read TGTGCCAGCAGTGACTCAGTGGGGGGGGTCAATGAGCAGTTCTTC. It codes for CASSDSVGGVNEQFF.

This clone turned up a few times. The chain carries TRBV7-9 and TRBJ1-1; 8 bases map to TRBD1. This CDR3 has 13 residues. The germline gives CDR1 SEHNR, CDR2 FQNEAQ (reference sequence). The ends lost 1 base at V and 10 bases at J; junction bases unmatched: 5. The CDR3 DNA reads as TGTGCCAGCAGCTTAGGGACAACAGGGGGAGCTTTCTTT. This gives the protein CASSLGTTGGAFF.

This chain uses TRBV30 with TRBJ2-3; 11 nucleotides agree with TRBD2. There are 16 residues in the CDR3. CDR1 is GTSNPN and CDR2 is SVGIG in the germline V gene (reference sequence). Trimming removed 2 bases from V and 2 bases from J; junction bases left unmatched: 6. CDR3 coding DNA: TGTGCCTGGAGTCGGCAGACTAGCGGGGCCACAGATACGCAGTATTTT. This encodes CAWSRQTSGATDTQYF.

This rearrangement joins TRBV27 to TRBJ1-6; maybe TRBD1 (5 bases). The germline V gene encodes CDR1 MNHEY and CDR2 SMNVEV (reference sequence). The CDR3 is 13 amino acids. Trimming left V 6 bases short and J 9 bases short, with 12 bases between. The CDR3 protein is CASSLLRGSPLHF. The DNA for the CDR3 is TGTGCCAGCAGCCTCCTTAGGGGTTCACCCCTCCACTTT.

The chain is built from TRBV11-2 and TRBJ2-5; no clear D gene. V was cut by 5 bases and J by 6 bases, with 16 bases left in between. Germline values: CDR1 SGHAT, CDR2 FQNNGV. The CDR3 spans 14 residues. The CDR3 nucleotides read TGTGCCAGCAGCCCGGCCAGTGGGTTTCAGACCCAGTACTTC. Encoded protein: CASSPASGFQTQYF.

This chain links TRBV18 with TRBJ1-5, with TRBD1 matching 8 bases. This CDR3 region has 15 residues. Trimming at V came to 4 bases and at J to 5 bases, leaving 7 bases not matched to a gene. Germline loops: CDR1 KGHSH, CDR2 LQKENI. This CDR3 is CASSQGQGRDQPQHF. The CDR3 bases are TGTGCCAGCTCACAAGGACAGGGTCGGGATCAGCCCCAGCATTTT.

The chain recombines TRBV5-4 with TRBJ2-6; 13 bases are shared with TRBD2. The V segment lost 1 base and the J segment 0 bases; nucleotides outside the gene matches: 4. Germline-derived CDR1 and CDR2 are SGHNT and YYREEE (reference sequence). This CDR3 has 19 residues. CDR3 amino acids: CASSLSLAGGGSGANVLTF. In nucleotides, the CDR3 is TGTGCCAGCAGCTTGTCACTAGCGGGGGGGGGCTCTGGGGCCAACGTCCTGACTTTC. The variable domain in full, completed from reference TRBV5-4 and TRBJ2-6, reads ETGVTQSPTHLIKTRGQQVTLRCSSQSGHNTVSWYQQALGQGPQFIFQYYREEENGRGNFPPRFSGLQFPNYSSELNVNALELDDSALYLCASSLSLAGGGSGANVLTFGAGSRLTVL.

In its sample, this clone was seen a few times. The chain combines TRBV6-5 with TRBJ2-1; D possibly corresponds to TRBD2 (7 bases). Trimming stripped 8 bases from V and 1 base from J, with 12 bases between. The CDR3 is made up of 14 amino acids. The germline V gene has CDR1 MNHEY and CDR2 SVGAGI. The CDR3 bases are TGTGCCAGCTGGAGGGGGGGGTCCTACAATGAGCAGTTCTTC. This gives the protein CASWRGGSYNEQFF.

This clone has just a few counts. In DNA form, the CDR3 reads TGTGCCAGAACAGGGGACTCTGGGGCCAACGTCCTGACTTTC. This gives the protein CARTGDSGANVLTF. V gene TRBV30 combines with J gene TRBJ2-6, with 7 bases fitting TRBD1. Unmatched junction bases numbered 4, after V lost 8 bases and J lost 0 bases. The V gene's germline CDR1 is GTSNPN and CDR2 SVGIG (reference sequence). The CDR3 runs 14 residues. Full variable domain (rest looked up from reference TRBV30 and TRBJ2-6): SQTIHQWPATLVQPVGSPLSLECTVEGTSNPNLYWYRQAAGRGLQLLFYSVGIGQISSEVPQNLSASRPQDRQFILSSKKLLLSDSGFYLCARTGDSGANVLTFGAGSRLTVL.